The subject of this entry is one TCR beta chain. Its recognized antigen is unknown. Within one base of it there is no much larger clone, and no base qualities were kept. One collaborating source in Seattle enrolled patients while the patients were actively infected and followed the patients over time throughout the course of disease. The collaborating institutions used their own protocols to collect whole blood in K2EDTA tubes. Collaborator samples were shipped for TCRbeta analysis as frozen whole blood, isolated PBMCs, or DNA extracted from either sample type. These data originate in a study of blood T cell repertoires in COVID-19 (dated by TCRdb to between 2020 and 2021). For the wider study: Samples from collaborators originated in the United States, Italy and Spain and spanned both the acute and convalescent phases of COVID-19. The material from the prospective study consisted of cDNA or gDNA derived from T cells, B-cell-depleted T cells, or PBMCs. Where available, HLA class I and class II types were obtained from metadata supplied by the sample provider rather than from assay-based typing. The repertoires were released in a freely available public database meant as a resource for research on the immune response to SARS-CoV-2. A de-identified subject ID, COVID-19 status, age in years and sex were almost always included in the sample metadata. Samples came from the ongoing ImmuneRACE study (first 160 participants) plus 1,254 subjects from 6 global collaborators. Deeply sampled blood TCRbeta repertoires from subjects exposed to, actively infected with, or recovered from COVID-19 were included in the dataset.

TCRbeta CDR3 regions were amplified from genomic DNA using the immunoSEQ Assay, a bias-controlled multiplex PCR. For the original study's pipeline: Nucleated cell counts per sample were estimated from amplification of reference gene primers within the assay. To quantify the absolute abundance of each unique TCRbeta CDR3 rearrangement, sequence reads were collapsed and filtered. Productive Simpson clonality was computed per sample as the square root of Simpson's diversity index over productive rearrangements. TCRdb stores this immuneACCESS table with in-frame sequences only. Part of the clones is absent; in the studies checked, under half of the shortfall reflects unresolved V genes, and no reason is known for the rest. The DNA was the basis for D and trimming; V, J and clone size are from that table. This sample gives 180,000 or so clones in total; roughly 88% of them show up just once. Around 6.7% of the sample is in the top ten clones.

Broader findings and caveats from the paper: The quantity of clinical and demographic metadata differed by source and by participant and was supplied without curation.

Specimen: peripheral blood. The receptor was isolated from a woman between 40 and 50 years old with COVID-19, enrolled during active disease.

The CDR3 in this case is CASLTGGMITEAFF. The nucleotide sequence is TGTGCCAGCCTCACAGGGGGCATGATCACTGAAGCTTTCTTT. This chain is built from TRBV7-9 and TRBJ1-1, and TRBD1 aligns with 9 junction nucleotides. The CDR3 starts with the cysteine, ends with the phenylalanine, and has 14 residues. Left in the record is the CDR3 DNA by itself, 42 bases read in frame from the first base. Trimming accounts for 8 bases at V and 4 bases at J, while the number of junction bases matched to no gene is 8. Via the germline V gene (reference sequence), CDR1 is SEHNR and CDR2 FQNEAQ.